The T cell receptor (beta chain) described here comes from a study of blood T cell repertoires in COVID-19. The wider study: The United States, Italy and Spain provided the acute and convalescent COVID-19 samples. T cells, B-cell-depleted T cells, or PBMCs provided the cDNA or gDNA that served as material.

Participants were aged about 18 to 100 years from about 25 US areas. Germline loops: CDR1 LGHDT, CDR2 YNNKEL (reference sequence). The V end was cut by 6 bases, the J end by 8 bases, with 11 bases between. There are 12 residues in the CDR3. Produced via immunoSEQ multiplex PCR; TCRdb's table is partial and in-frame only. This sample has fewer than 300,000 clones; 90% occur once, and the top ten carry roughly 1.1%. Input material: PBMCs or T cells enriched from blood (not recorded which). This chain connects TRBV3-1 (or the pseudogene TRBV3-2) to TRBJ2-1, with D perhaps matching TRBD1 (6 bases). The TCR comes from a woman in her twenties or thirties who had recovered from COVID-19. CDR3: CASSSTGYEQFF. The CDR3, as DNA: TGTGCCAGCAGTTCTACAGGGTATGAGCAGTTCTTC.